A selection of T cell receptor beta chains follows, all from one sample in a study of radiation and T cells in renal cell carcinoma. Clones were read by immunoSEQ multiplex PCR, and TCRdb kept only the in-frame ones, dropping some. The sample contains around 94,000 clones, around 88% of which appear only once. The source was blood, collected from a patient whose treatment included radiotherapy and nephrectomy. All receptors derive from a man aged 45 to 65 with renal cell carcinoma. CDR3s include the opening cysteine and the closing phenylalanine or tryptophan. D genes are given only for firm matches. Only part of the rows carry a size: once, few, many, or a class if the clone is expanded.

D gene: .; V gene: TRBV11-2; clone size: .; J gene: TRBJ2-1; CDR3 protein: CASSTSPGHNEQFF; CDR3 DNA: TGTGCCAGCAGTACTAGTCCGGGGCACAATGAGCAGTTCTTC
D gene: .; V gene: TRBV5-1; clone size: .; J gene: TRBJ1-4; CDR3 protein: CASSLGGATNEKLFF; CDR3 DNA: TGCGCCAGCAGCTTGGGAGGGGCAACTAATGAAAAACTGTTTTTT
D gene: .; V gene: TRBV20-1; clone size: .; J gene: TRBJ2-7; CDR3 protein: CSARGDSHHF; CDR3 DNA: TGCAGTGCTAGAGGAGACAGTCATCACTTC
D gene: TRBD1; V gene: TRBV2; clone size: .; J gene: TRBJ1-2; CDR3 protein: CASSPIGRGQGYTF; CDR3 DNA: TGTGCCAGCAGCCCCATTGGCAGGGGGCAAGGCTACACCTTC
D gene: .; V gene: TRBV19; clone size: .; J gene: TRBJ2-6; CDR3 protein: CASSPTVSGANVLTF; CDR3 DNA: TGTGCCAGTAGTCCCACGGTGTCTGGGGCCAACGTCCTGACTTTC
D gene: .; V gene: TRBV7-2; clone size: .; J gene: TRBJ2-5; CDR3 protein: CASSFQQGQETQYF; CDR3 DNA: TGTGCCAGCAGCTTCCAACAGGGACAAGAGACCCAGTACTTC
D gene: .; V gene: TRBV19; clone size: .; J gene: TRBJ1-5; CDR3 protein: CPYRGNQPQHF; CDR3 DNA: TGCCCTTACAGGGGCAATCAGCCCCAGCATTTT
D gene: TRBD2; V gene: TRBV5-1; clone size: .; J gene: TRBJ2-2; CDR3 protein: CASSYLAGTNTGELFF; CDR3 DNA: TGCGCCAGCAGCTACTTAGCGGGAACGAACACCGGGGAGCTGTTTTTT
D gene: TRBD1; V gene: TRBV7-8; clone size: few; J gene: TRBJ1-1; CDR3 protein: CASSLAEDRGAFF; CDR3 DNA: TGTGCCAGCAGCTTAGCGGAGGACAGGGGAGCTTTCTTT
D gene: TRBD1; V gene: TRBV19; clone size: .; J gene: TRBJ2-7; CDR3 protein: CASSTPRVKGQGAYEQYF; CDR3 DNA: TGTGCCAGTAGTACCCCCCGTGTGAAGGGACAGGGGGCCTACGAGCAGTACTTC
D gene: .; V gene: TRBV7-9; clone size: .; J gene: TRBJ1-3; CDR3 protein: CASSLKLDTIYF; CDR3 DNA: TGTGCCAGCAGCTTAAAGCTTGACACCATATATTTT
D gene: .; V gene: TRBV10-1; clone size: .; J gene: TRBJ1-1; CDR3 protein: CASSENPNTEAFF; CDR3 DNA: TGCGCCAGCAGTGAGAACCCGAACACTGAAGCTTTCTTT
D gene: .; V gene: TRBV4-2; clone size: once; J gene: TRBJ2-7; CDR3 protein: CASSQEITSSYEQYF; CDR3 DNA: TGTGCCAGCAGCCAAGAAATAACTTCCTCCTACGAGCAGTACTTC
D gene: .; V gene: TRBV6-5; clone size: .; J gene: TRBJ1-1; CDR3 protein: CASSSGPFSEAFF; CDR3 DNA: TGTGCCAGCAGTTCTGGCCCGTTCAGCGAAGCTTTCTTT
D gene: .; V gene: TRBV10-3; clone size: .; J gene: TRBJ2-7; CDR3 protein: CAISDAGENEQYF; CDR3 DNA: TGTGCCATCAGTGACGCAGGGGAGAACGAGCAGTACTTC
D gene: TRBD2; V gene: TRBV2; clone size: .; J gene: TRBJ2-1; CDR3 protein: CAGPSGSGVEQFF; CDR3 DNA: TGTGCCGGACCGAGCGGGAGTGGGGTTGAGCAGTTCTTC
D gene: TRBD2; V gene: TRBV5-1; clone size: .; J gene: TRBJ2-2; CDR3 protein: CASSPRSSGGLTGELFF; CDR3 DNA: TGCGCCAGCAGCCCCCGCAGTAGCGGGGGGCTCACTGGGGAGCTGTTTTTT
D gene: .; V gene: TRBV5-1; clone size: .; J gene: TRBJ2-7; CDR3 protein: CASSLASAHLYEQYF; CDR3 DNA: TGCGCCAGCAGCTTGGCGTCAGCCCACCTCTACGAGCAGTACTTC
D gene: .; V gene: TRBV19; clone size: .; J gene: TRBJ1-6; CDR3 protein: CASSIDQGTSSYNSPLHF; CDR3 DNA: TGTGCCAGTAGTATAGATCAGGGGACGAGCTCCTATAATTCACCCCTCCACTTT
D gene: .; V gene: TRBV6-4; clone size: .; J gene: TRBJ1-2; CDR3 protein: CASSDGPNYGYTF; CDR3 DNA: TGTGCCAGCAGTGACGGGCCTAACTATGGCTACACCTTC
D gene: .; V gene: TRBV7-9; clone size: .; J gene: TRBJ1-2; CDR3 protein: CASSLVAVLNYGYTF; CDR3 DNA: TGTGCCAGCAGCTTAGTAGCCGTACTCAACTATGGCTACACCTTC
D gene: .; V gene: TRBV9; clone size: .; J gene: TRBJ1-1; CDR3 protein: CASSPTQGDTEAFF; CDR3 DNA: TGTGCCAGCAGCCCCACCCAGGGAGACACTGAAGCTTTCTTT
D gene: TRBD1; V gene: TRBV7-3; clone size: few; J gene: TRBJ1-1; CDR3 protein: CASSTQGDTEAFF; CDR3 DNA: TGTGCCAGCAGCACCCAGGGGGACACTGAAGCTTTCTTT
D gene: TRBD2; V gene: TRBV28; clone size: .; J gene: TRBJ2-2; CDR3 protein: CASSFGREAGELFF; CDR3 DNA: TGTGCCAGCAGTTTCGGGAGGGAGGCCGGGGAGCTGTTTTTT
D gene: TRBD2; V gene: TRBV19; clone size: .; J gene: TRBJ2-3; CDR3 protein: CASSFSGGTDTQYF; CDR3 DNA: TGTGCCAGTAGTTTTAGCGGGGGCACAGATACGCAGTATTTT
D gene: TRBD1; V gene: TRBV25-1; clone size: .; J gene: TRBJ2-7; CDR3 protein: CASSSTGGFYEQYF; CDR3 DNA: TGTGCCAGCAGTTCCACAGGGGGGTTTTACGAGCAGTACTTC
D gene: TRBD2; V gene: TRBV11-2; clone size: .; J gene: TRBJ2-5; CDR3 protein: CASSVPGLAGEEQYF; CDR3 DNA: TGTGCCAGCAGCGTTCCGGGACTAGCGGGAGAAGAACAGTACTTC
D gene: .; V gene: TRBV19; clone size: .; J gene: TRBJ2-5; CDR3 protein: CASSGSGQETQYF; CDR3 DNA: TGTGCCAGTAGTGGGTCAGGACAAGAGACCCAGTACTTC
D gene: TRBD2; V gene: TRBV25-1; clone size: .; J gene: TRBJ2-3; CDR3 protein: CASSPPAGGPGADTQYF; CDR3 DNA: TGTGCCAGCAGCCCCCCAGCGGGAGGGCCTGGGGCAGATACGCAGTATTTT
D gene: .; V gene: TRBV4-1; clone size: .; J gene: TRBJ1-4; CDR3 protein: CASSQDDLRGYYEKLFF; CDR3 DNA: TGCGCCAGCAGCCAAGATGATCTCAGGGGTTATTATGAAAAACTGTTTTTT
D gene: .; V gene: TRBV9; clone size: .; J gene: TRBJ2-7; CDR3 protein: CASSQGGFIYEQYF; CDR3 DNA: TGTGCCAGCAGCCAGGGGGGGTTTATCTACGAGCAGTACTTC
D gene: .; V gene: TRBV14; clone size: .; J gene: TRBJ2-1; CDR3 protein: CASSPLTLEWNEQFF; CDR3 DNA: TGTGCCAGCAGCCCTTTGACGTTAGAGTGGAATGAGCAGTTCTTC
D gene: .; V gene: TRBV10-3; clone size: few; J gene: TRBJ1-5; CDR3 protein: CAIRGLGNQPQHF; CDR3 DNA: TGTGCCATCAGAGGACTGGGCAATCAGCCCCAGCATTTT
D gene: .; V gene: TRBV28; clone size: .; J gene: TRBJ2-7; CDR3 protein: CASSSTRVSYEQYF; CDR3 DNA: TGTGCCAGCAGCTCGACTAGAGTGAGCTACGAGCAGTACTTC
D gene: TRBD1; V gene: TRBV4-1; clone size: .; J gene: TRBJ1-4; CDR3 protein: CASSQVRSSAGTGFFSNEKLFF; CDR3 DNA: TGCGCCAGCAGCCAAGTTAGGTCGTCGGCCGGGACAGGGTTCTTTTCTAATGAAAAACTGTTTTTT
D gene: TRBD2; V gene: TRBV19; clone size: .; J gene: TRBJ2-7; CDR3 protein: CASSAPTSSASSYEQYF; CDR3 DNA: TGTGCCAGTAGTGCTCCGACTAGCTCTGCTAGCTCCTACGAGCAGTACTTC
D gene: .; V gene: TRBV10-3; clone size: .; J gene: TRBJ2-5; CDR3 protein: CAISTRETQYF; CDR3 DNA: TGTGCCATCAGTACGAGGGAGACCCAGTACTTC
D gene: .; V gene: TRBV5-1; clone size: .; J gene: TRBJ2-3; CDR3 protein: CASSLDGSSTDTQYF; CDR3 DNA: TGCGCCAGCAGCTTGGACGGATCTAGCACAGATACGCAGTATTTT
D gene: TRBD2; V gene: TRBV7-2; clone size: few; J gene: TRBJ2-3; CDR3 protein: CASSLGLAFDTQYF; CDR3 DNA: TGTGCCAGCAGCCTAGGACTAGCGTTTGATACGCAGTATTTT
D gene: .; V gene: TRBV25-1; clone size: .; J gene: TRBJ1-1; CDR3 protein: CASSVDGEAFF; CDR3 DNA: TGTGCCAGCAGTGTTGACGGAGAAGCTTTCTTT
D gene: .; V gene: TRBV2; clone size: .; J gene: TRBJ1-2; CDR3 protein: CASRVSNYGYTF; CDR3 DNA: TGTGCCAGCAGAGTCAGCAACTATGGCTACACCTTC
D gene: .; V gene: TRBV5-1; clone size: .; J gene: TRBJ1-3; CDR3 protein: CASSLALGRMSGNTIYF; CDR3 DNA: TGCGCCAGCAGCTTGGCCCTCGGTAGAATGAGTGGAAACACCATATATTTT
D gene: .; V gene: TRBV4-2; clone size: .; J gene: TRBJ2-2; CDR3 protein: CASSQADGNTGELFF; CDR3 DNA: TGTGCCAGCAGCCAAGCAGACGGGAACACCGGGGAGCTGTTTTTT
D gene: .; V gene: TRBV21-1; clone size: .; J gene: TRBJ1-2; CDR3 protein: CASSKGPSGLDYGYTF; CDR3 DNA: TGTGCCAGCAGCAAAGGGCCCTCAGGGTTAGACTATGGCTACACCTTC
D gene: .; V gene: TRBV5-1; clone size: .; J gene: TRBJ2-3; CDR3 protein: CASRRTGEGTDTQYF; CDR3 DNA: TGCGCCAGCAGACGAACGGGAGAAGGGACAGATACGCAGTATTTT
D gene: .; V gene: TRBV6-6; clone size: .; J gene: TRBJ1-3; CDR3 protein: CASTHREGGNTIYF; CDR3 DNA: TGTGCCAGCACCCACCGGGAGGGCGGAAACACCATATATTTT
D gene: TRBD2; V gene: TRBV5-6; clone size: .; J gene: TRBJ2-5; CDR3 protein: CASSLGWTGGREYF; CDR3 DNA: TGTGCCAGCAGCTTGGGTTGGACGGGAGGGAGGGAGTACTTC
D gene: TRBD2; V gene: TRBV15; clone size: .; J gene: TRBJ2-7; CDR3 protein: CATSRDFSTPGLRGEQYF; CDR3 DNA: TGTGCCACCAGCAGAGATTTCTCAACCCCGGGACTAAGGGGCGAGCAGTACTTC
D gene: TRBD2; V gene: TRBV2; clone size: .; J gene: TRBJ2-7; CDR3 protein: CASSEREGPYEQYF; CDR3 DNA: TGTGCCAGCAGTGAACGGGAGGGCCCCTACGAGCAGTACTTC
D gene: .; V gene: TRBV6-5; clone size: .; J gene: TRBJ2-1; CDR3 protein: CASSPWPEVNEQFF; CDR3 DNA: TGTGCCAGCAGTCCATGGCCAGAAGTCAATGAGCAGTTCTTC